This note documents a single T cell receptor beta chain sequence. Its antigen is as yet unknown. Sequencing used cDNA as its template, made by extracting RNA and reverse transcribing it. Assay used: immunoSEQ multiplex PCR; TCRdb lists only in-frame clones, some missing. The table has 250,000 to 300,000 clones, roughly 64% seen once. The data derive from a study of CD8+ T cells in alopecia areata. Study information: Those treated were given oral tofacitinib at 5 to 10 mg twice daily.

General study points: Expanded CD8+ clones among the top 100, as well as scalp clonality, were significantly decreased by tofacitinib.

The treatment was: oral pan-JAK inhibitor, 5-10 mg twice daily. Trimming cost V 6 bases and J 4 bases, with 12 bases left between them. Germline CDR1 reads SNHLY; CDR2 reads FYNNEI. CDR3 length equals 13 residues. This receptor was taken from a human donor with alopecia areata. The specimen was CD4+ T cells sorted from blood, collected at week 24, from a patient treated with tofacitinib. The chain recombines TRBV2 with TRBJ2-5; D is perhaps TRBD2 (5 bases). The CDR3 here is CASRAGGGETQYF. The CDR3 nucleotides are TGTGCCAGCAGGGCTGGAGGAGGAGAGACCCAGTACTTC.